The rows below give T cell receptor beta chains drawn from one sample of a study of T-cell reconstitution after alpha-beta-depleted transplantation in children. One entry per CDR3 protein results from TCRdb running MiXCR on the PCR reads. The sample holds approximately 980,000 distinct CDR3 sequences; 25% to 35% are singletons and the top ten take more than 25%. The sequencing used PBMCs, mostly from graft donor cells, collected 360 days after TCRalphabeta/CD19-depleted stem cell transplant. The receptors derive from a boy in the first two years of life who had a stem cell transplant for SCID, so the T cells may come from the graft donor. Each CDR3 is given with its conserved first and last residue. Fields, in order: J gene, D gene, V gene, clone size, CDR3 protein, CDR3 DNA. A D gene is named only where the DNA matches it firmly. Not every row has a clone size; where given, it reads once, few, many or a size class.

j_call: TRBJ2-2
d_call: TRBD2
v_call: TRBV15
clone_size: few
cdr3_aa: CASKGLAANTGELFF
cdr3_nt: TGTGCCTCGAAGGGACTAGCGGCGAACACCGGGGAGCTGTTTTTT

j_call: TRBJ2-3
d_call: -
v_call: TRBV11-2
clone_size: -
cdr3_aa: CASTSDPGDTQYF
cdr3_nt: TGTGCCAGCACCTCGGACCCGGGCGATACGCAGTATTTT

j_call: TRBJ1-3
d_call: -
v_call: TRBV11-1
clone_size: -
cdr3_aa: CASSLDGGRVGNTIYF
cdr3_nt: TGTGCCAGCAGCTTAGATGGGGGGCGCGTCGGAAACACCATATATTTT

j_call: TRBJ1-1
d_call: -
v_call: TRBV7-2
clone_size: -
cdr3_aa: CASSLSPPRAGPEAFF
cdr3_nt: TGTGCCAGCAGCTTATCCCCCCCCAGGGCGGGCCCTGAAGCTTTCTTT

j_call: TRBJ2-2
d_call: -
v_call: TRBV7-9
clone_size: once
cdr3_aa: CASSPGGGRATGELFF
cdr3_nt: TGTGCCAGCAGCCCAGGGGGGGGCCGGGCTACCGGGGAGCTGTTTTTT

j_call: TRBJ2-5
d_call: -
v_call: TRBV28
clone_size: few
cdr3_aa: CASGSRDAVRYF
cdr3_nt: TGTGCCAGCGGCTCCCGGGACGCCGTCCGGTACTTC

j_call: TRBJ2-3
d_call: -
v_call: TRBV20-1
clone_size: -
cdr3_aa: CSARDEGTDTQYF
cdr3_nt: TGCAGTGCTAGAGATGAAGGCACAGATACGCAGTATTTT

j_call: TRBJ1-5
d_call: -
v_call: TRBV3-1
clone_size: few
cdr3_aa: CASSHGWGQVNQPQHF
cdr3_nt: TGTGCCAGCAGCCACGGCTGGGGGCAGGTGAATCAGCCCCAGCATTTT

j_call: TRBJ2-2
d_call: -
v_call: TRBV12-3/TRBV12-4
clone_size: -
cdr3_aa: CASRLLDQINTGELFF
cdr3_nt: TGTGCCAGCAGACTTCTTGACCAAATAAACACCGGGGAGCTGTTTTTT

j_call: TRBJ1-6
d_call: -
v_call: TRBV12-3/TRBV12-4
clone_size: -
cdr3_aa: CASSSHPREGHSPLHF
cdr3_nt: TGTGCCAGCAGTTCTCATCCGCGGGAAGGGCATTCACCCCTCCACTTT

j_call: TRBJ1-4
d_call: TRBD1
v_call: TRBV4-3
clone_size: -
cdr3_aa: CASSQSTGIVEKLFF
cdr3_nt: TGCGCCAGCAGCCAATCGACAGGGATTGTGGAAAAACTGTTTTTT

j_call: TRBJ2-1
d_call: TRBD2
v_call: TRBV7-7
clone_size: few
cdr3_aa: CASSPLTRKGLAGAFSYNEQFF
cdr3_nt: TGTGCCAGCAGCCCGCTAACTCGAAAGGGACTAGCGGGGGCCTTCTCCTACAATGAGCAGTTCTTC

j_call: TRBJ2-3
d_call: -
v_call: TRBV4-3
clone_size: -
cdr3_aa: CASSQGVAWSDTQYF
cdr3_nt: TGCGCCAGCAGCCAAGGGGTAGCGTGGTCAGATACGCAGTATTTT

j_call: TRBJ2-1
d_call: TRBD1
v_call: TRBV7-8
clone_size: -
cdr3_aa: CASSLSGTGINEQFF
cdr3_nt: TGTGCCAGCAGCTTATCCGGGACAGGGATCAATGAGCAGTTCTTC

j_call: TRBJ2-1
d_call: TRBD1
v_call: TRBV20-1
clone_size: -
cdr3_aa: CSARAQGASYNEQFF
cdr3_nt: TGCAGTGCTAGGGCTCAGGGGGCATCCTACAATGAGCAGTTCTTC

j_call: TRBJ2-5
d_call: -
v_call: TRBV7-9
clone_size: -
cdr3_aa: CASSYVGRQETQYF
cdr3_nt: TGTGCCAGCAGCTACGTGGGCAGGCAAGAGACCCAGTACTTC

j_call: TRBJ2-1
d_call: -
v_call: TRBV7-8
clone_size: -
cdr3_aa: CASSLWWGERNEQFF
cdr3_nt: TGTGCCAGCAGCTTATGGTGGGGGGAGAGGAATGAGCAGTTCTTC

j_call: TRBJ2-3
d_call: TRBD1
v_call: TRBV28
clone_size: few
cdr3_aa: CASRDSITDTQYF
cdr3_nt: TGTGCCAGCCGGGACAGCATAACAGATACGCAGTATTTT

j_call: TRBJ1-3
d_call: TRBD1
v_call: TRBV6-5
clone_size: -
cdr3_aa: CASSYGLGGGGNTIYF
cdr3_nt: TGTGCCAGCAGTTACGGCTTAGGGGGCGGTGGAAACACCATATATTTT

j_call: TRBJ2-1
d_call: -
v_call: TRBV20-1
clone_size: few
cdr3_aa: CSAKSYNEQFF
cdr3_nt: TGCAGTGCTAAATCGTACAATGAGCAGTTCTTC

j_call: TRBJ2-3
d_call: -
v_call: TRBV20-1
clone_size: few
cdr3_aa: CSASMDSDFQDTQYF
cdr3_nt: TGCAGTGCTAGTATGGACTCAGACTTCCAGGATACGCAGTATTTT

j_call: TRBJ1-2
d_call: -
v_call: TRBV20-1
clone_size: -
cdr3_aa: CSASPRTLAYGYTF
cdr3_nt: TGCAGTGCTAGTCCTCGGACCTTAGCCTATGGCTACACCTTC